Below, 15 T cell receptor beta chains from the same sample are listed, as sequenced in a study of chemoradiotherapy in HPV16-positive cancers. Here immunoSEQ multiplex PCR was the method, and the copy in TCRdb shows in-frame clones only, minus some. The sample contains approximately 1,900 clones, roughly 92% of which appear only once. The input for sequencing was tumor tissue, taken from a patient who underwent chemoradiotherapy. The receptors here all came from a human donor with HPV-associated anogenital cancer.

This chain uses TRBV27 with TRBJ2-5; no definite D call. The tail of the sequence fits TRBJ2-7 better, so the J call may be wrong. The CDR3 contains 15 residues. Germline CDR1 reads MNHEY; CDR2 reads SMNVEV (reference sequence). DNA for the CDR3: TGTGCCAGCAGTTTATCCTACCGTTCCTCCTACGAGCAGTACTTC. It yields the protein CASSLSYRSSYEQYF.

This chain's CDR3 is CASRRGGDNEQFF. The DNA for the CDR3 is TGTGCCAGCCGTCGGGGCGGAGACAATGAGCAGTTCTTC. This chain connects TRBV28 to TRBJ2-1; either TRBD1 or TRBD2 may fit D (5 bases each). The ends were cut back, 8 bases at V and 5 bases at J, with 13 bases in the middle. Per the germline V gene, CDR1 is MDHEN and CDR2 is SYDVKM. The CDR3 is made up of 13 amino acids. The variable domain in full, with the rest retrieved from reference TRBV28 and TRBJ2-1, is DVKVTQSSRYLVKRTGEKVFLECVQDMDHENMFWYRQDPGLGLRLIYFSYDVKMKEKGDIPEGYSVSREKKERFSLILESASTNQTSMYLCASRRGGDNEQFFGPGTRLTVL.

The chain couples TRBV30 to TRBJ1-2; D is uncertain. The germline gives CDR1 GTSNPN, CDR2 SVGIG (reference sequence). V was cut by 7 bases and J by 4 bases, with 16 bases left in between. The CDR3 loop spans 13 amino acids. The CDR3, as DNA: TGTGCCTCGAAGGCTACAGCTAGCTATGGCTACACCTTC. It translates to CASKATASYGYTF.

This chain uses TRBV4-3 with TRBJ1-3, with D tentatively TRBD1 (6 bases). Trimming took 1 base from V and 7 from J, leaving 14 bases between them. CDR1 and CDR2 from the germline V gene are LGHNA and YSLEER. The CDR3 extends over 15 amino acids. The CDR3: CASSQVSGGANTIYF. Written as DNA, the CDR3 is TGCGCCAGCAGCCAAGTATCCGGGGGCGCGAACACCATATATTTT.

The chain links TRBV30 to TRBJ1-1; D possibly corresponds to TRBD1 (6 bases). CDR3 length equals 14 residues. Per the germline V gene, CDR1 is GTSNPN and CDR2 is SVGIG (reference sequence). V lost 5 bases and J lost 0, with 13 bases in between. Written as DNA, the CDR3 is TGTGCCTGGGCTGAGGGGGGAATGAACACTGAAGCTTTCTTT. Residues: CAWAEGGMNTEAFF.

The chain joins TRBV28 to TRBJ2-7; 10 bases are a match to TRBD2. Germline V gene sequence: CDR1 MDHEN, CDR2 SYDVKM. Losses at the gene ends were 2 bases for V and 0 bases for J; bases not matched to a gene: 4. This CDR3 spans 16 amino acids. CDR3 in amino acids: CASSLLSGGSSYEQYF. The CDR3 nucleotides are TGTGCCAGCAGTTTACTTAGCGGGGGGAGCTCCTACGAGCAGTACTTC.

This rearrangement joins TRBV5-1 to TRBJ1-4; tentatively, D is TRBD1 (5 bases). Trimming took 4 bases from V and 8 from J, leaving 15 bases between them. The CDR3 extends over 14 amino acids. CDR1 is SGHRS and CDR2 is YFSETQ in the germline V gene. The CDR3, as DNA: TGCGCCAGCAGCCCGCGGCAGGGTGGGGAAAAACTGTTTTTT. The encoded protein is CASSPRQGGEKLFF. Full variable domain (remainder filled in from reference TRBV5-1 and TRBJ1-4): KAGVTQTPRYLIKTRGQQVTLSCSPISGHRSVSWYQQTPGQGLQFLFEYFSETQRNKGNFPGRFSGRQFSNSRSEMNVSTLELGDSALYLCASSPRQGGEKLFFGSGTQLSVL.

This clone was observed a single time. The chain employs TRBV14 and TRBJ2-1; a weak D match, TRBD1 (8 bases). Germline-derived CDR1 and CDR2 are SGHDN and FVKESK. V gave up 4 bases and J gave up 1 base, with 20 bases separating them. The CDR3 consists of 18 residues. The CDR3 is CASSRFQGAGVSYNEQFF. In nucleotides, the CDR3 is TGTGCCAGCAGCCGGTTTCAGGGGGCGGGAGTTTCCTACAATGAGCAGTTCTTC.

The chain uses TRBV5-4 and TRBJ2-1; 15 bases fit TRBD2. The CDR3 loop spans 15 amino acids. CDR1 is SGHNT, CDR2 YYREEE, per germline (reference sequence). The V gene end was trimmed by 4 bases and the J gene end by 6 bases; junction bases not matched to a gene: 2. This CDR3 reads CASSRTSGGANEQFF. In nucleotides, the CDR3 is TGTGCCAGCAGCCGGACTAGCGGGGGGGCCAATGAGCAGTTCTTC.

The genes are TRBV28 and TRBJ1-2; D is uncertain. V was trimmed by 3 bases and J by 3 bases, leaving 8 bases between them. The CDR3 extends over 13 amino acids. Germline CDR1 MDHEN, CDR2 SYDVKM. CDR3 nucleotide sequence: TGTGCCAGCAGTTTGAGGGCGGACTATGGCTACACCTTC. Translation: CASSLRADYGYTF.

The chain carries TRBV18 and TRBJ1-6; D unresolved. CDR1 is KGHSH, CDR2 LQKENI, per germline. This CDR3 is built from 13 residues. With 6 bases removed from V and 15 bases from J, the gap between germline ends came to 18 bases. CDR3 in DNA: TGTGCCAGCTCCCCAACCCAGGAGGTACTCCTCCACTTT. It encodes CASSPTQEVLLHF.

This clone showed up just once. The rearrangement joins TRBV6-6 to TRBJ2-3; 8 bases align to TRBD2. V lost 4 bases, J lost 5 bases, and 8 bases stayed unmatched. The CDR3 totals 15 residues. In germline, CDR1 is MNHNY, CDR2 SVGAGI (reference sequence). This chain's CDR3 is CASSSPGGPEDTQYF. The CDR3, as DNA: TGTGCCAGCAGTTCCCCGGGGGGGCCGGAAGATACGCAGTATTTT.

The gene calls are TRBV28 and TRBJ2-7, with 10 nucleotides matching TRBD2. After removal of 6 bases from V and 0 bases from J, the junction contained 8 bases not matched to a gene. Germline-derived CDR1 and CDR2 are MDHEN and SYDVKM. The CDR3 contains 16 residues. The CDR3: CASSAASGGSSYEQYF. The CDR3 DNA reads TGTGCCAGCAGCGCGGCTAGCGGGGGTTCCTCCTACGAGCAGTACTTC. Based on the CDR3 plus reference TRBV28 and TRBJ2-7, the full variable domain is DVKVTQSSRYLVKRTGEKVFLECVQDMDHENMFWYRQDPGLGLRLIYFSYDVKMKEKGDIPEGYSVSREKKERFSLILESASTNQTSMYLCASSAASGGSSYEQYFGPGTRLTVT.

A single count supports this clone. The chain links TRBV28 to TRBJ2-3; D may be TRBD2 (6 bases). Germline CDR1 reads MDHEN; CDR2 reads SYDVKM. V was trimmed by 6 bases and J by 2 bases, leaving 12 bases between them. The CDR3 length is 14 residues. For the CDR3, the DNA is TGTGCCAGCAGAGGAGGGACCTCCACAGATACGCAGTATTTT. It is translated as CASRGGTSTDTQYF.

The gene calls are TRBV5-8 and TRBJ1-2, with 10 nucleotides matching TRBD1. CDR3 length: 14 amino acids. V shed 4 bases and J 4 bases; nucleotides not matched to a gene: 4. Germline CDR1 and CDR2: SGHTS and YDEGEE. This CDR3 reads CASSPRTGGYGYTF. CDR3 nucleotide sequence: TGTGCCAGCAGCCCTCGGACAGGGGGCTATGGCTACACCTTC.